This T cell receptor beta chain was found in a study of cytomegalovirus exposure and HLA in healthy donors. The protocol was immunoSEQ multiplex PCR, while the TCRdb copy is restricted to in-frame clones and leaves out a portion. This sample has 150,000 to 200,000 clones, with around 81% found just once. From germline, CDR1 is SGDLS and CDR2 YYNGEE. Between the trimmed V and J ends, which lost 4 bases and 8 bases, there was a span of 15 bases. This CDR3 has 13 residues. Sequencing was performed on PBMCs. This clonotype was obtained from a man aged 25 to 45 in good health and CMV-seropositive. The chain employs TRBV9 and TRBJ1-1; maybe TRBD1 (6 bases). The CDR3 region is CASSPTEGGEAFF. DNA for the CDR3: TGTGCCAGCAGCCCAACAGAGGGGGGGGAAGCTTTCTTT.